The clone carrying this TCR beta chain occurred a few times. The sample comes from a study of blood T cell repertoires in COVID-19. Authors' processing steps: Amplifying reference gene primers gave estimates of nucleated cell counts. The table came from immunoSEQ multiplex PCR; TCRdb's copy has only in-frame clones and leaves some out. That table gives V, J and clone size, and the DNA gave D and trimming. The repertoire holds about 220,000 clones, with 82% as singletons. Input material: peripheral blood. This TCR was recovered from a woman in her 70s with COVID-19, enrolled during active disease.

CDR3 in amino acids: CASSFETEKSSVGNTIYF. The CDR3 DNA is TGTGCCAGCAGCTTTGAGACAGAAAAGAGCTCTGTTGGAAACACCATATATTTT. This rearrangement joins TRBV12-1 to TRBJ1-3; TRBD1, the D gene given by the table, was not confirmed from the DNA. TRBV12-1 counts as a pseudogene. There are 18 residues in the CDR3.